Listed below are T cell receptor beta chains from one sample, sequenced in a study of blood T cells in healthy people across ages. TCRdb reanalysed the 5' RACE reads using MiXCR and keeps one entry per CDR3 protein. The sample consists of 550,000 to 750,000 distinct CDR3 sequences, roughly 20% of them appearing once. Sequenced material: blood. The receptors stem from a man between 65 and 85 years old in good health. The conserved cysteine and the conserved F or W are not part of the CDR3 here. Fields, in order: clone size, J gene, V gene, CDR3 protein. Clone size is shown for a subset of rows, as once, few, many or a class of expanded clone.

many,TRBJ1-2,TRBV5-1,ASSLRTGEDYGYT
few,TRBJ2-3,TRBV7-9,ASTSWGLAGQEETDTQY
.,TRBJ1-6,TRBV5-1,ASSSGQYNSPLH
.,.,TRBV20-1,SARGGQYQETQY
.,TRBJ2-5,TRBV10-3,AIKDIQETQY
few,TRBJ2-1,TRBV20-1,SAATGNSYNEQF
.,TRBJ1-1,TRBV20-1,SARPPQGKNTEAF
.,TRBJ1-5,TRBV11-2,ASSLGWGSNQPQH
.,TRBJ1-1,TRBV3-1,ASSPDINTEAF
few,TRBJ2-1,TRBV29-1,SVCPDRDNEQF
.,.,TRBV15,ATSSGGTYEQY
few,.,TRBV28,ASSFRTGPNEQF
few,.,TRBV6-6,ASSYAGSFENEQF
.,TRBJ2-5,TRBV6-6,ASSSRGQTQETQY
.,TRBJ2-7,TRBV28,ASSLLAGHNEQY
.,TRBJ2-1,TRBV20-1,SARGLAEQGEQF
few,.,TRBV7-2,ASSEDRVPCNEQF
.,.,TRBV19,ASRDRALNNEQF
few,TRBJ2-5,TRBV20-1,SAILAGEETQY
few,TRBJ2-5,TRBV20-1,SAVNVHQETQY
many,TRBJ2-2,TRBV28,ASSSPNTGELF
once,TRBJ2-1,TRBV3-1,ASSQRRGAGSYNEQF
few,TRBJ1-5,TRBV10-3,AISVGQINQPQH
few,TRBJ2-3,TRBV28,ASSLGLQSPSSTDTQY
many,TRBJ2-7,TRBV28,ASSLQGGSYEQY
many,TRBJ2-3,TRBV7-8,ASSFDLDTQY
.,TRBJ1-4,TRBV4-3,ASSLTGGYEKLF
many,TRBJ2-7,TRBV18,ASSPAGQVEQY
few,TRBJ2-3,TRBV7-9,ASEGGPGVSTDTQY
.,TRBJ2-3,TRBV2,ASGQASTDTQY
few,TRBJ2-7,TRBV3-1,ASSPSGRLPYEQY
few,TRBJ2-1,TRBV5-1,ASSPRGSGRVDEQF
.,.,TRBV5-5,ASTWEGSSSYEQY
.,TRBJ1-1,TRBV27,ATAKGGGNTEAF
few,TRBJ2-1,TRBV12-3/TRBV12-4,ASSPSRTDSYNEQF
.,TRBJ2-5,TRBV5-1,ASSLFGAVRETQY
few,TRBJ2-2,TRBV28,ASSSRPNRNTGELF
many,TRBJ2-1,TRBV29-1,SVESGQGAWDEQF
few,TRBJ2-1,TRBV4-2,ASSQERAGPSYNEQF
.,TRBJ2-3,TRBV3-1,ASSQASGSSTDTQY
.,TRBJ2-2,TRBV25-1,ASSDGTRLRELF
.,TRBJ2-5,TRBV9,ASSGGLAGVLETQY
.,TRBJ1-2,TRBV6-2/TRBV6-3,ASSYGWQAAGGYT
.,TRBJ2-3,TRBV2,ASRRTGGPPDTQY
many,TRBJ2-2,TRBV5-5,ASSFLGRRGTGELF
few,TRBJ2-7,TRBV7-2,ASSFSGPFASYEQY
.,TRBJ1-5,TRBV12-3/TRBV12-4,ASNTQGEGNQPQH
.,TRBJ2-1,TRBV5-1,ASSQPGASYNEQF
.,TRBJ2-7,TRBV29-1,SVEGGQGGPYEQY